What follows are 7 T cell receptor beta chains derived from one specimen sequenced in a study of T cell changes during pregnancy in multiple sclerosis. The method was immunoSEQ multiplex PCR; TCRdb's version includes in-frame clones alone and lacks a portion of them. The sample has 55,000 to 65,000 clones, 93% seen once. Sequences were derived from peripheral blood, sampled after pregnancy. These receptors came from a female donor with multiple sclerosis, enrolled in a pregnancy study.

The CDR3 spells CSVDRVDHEQFF. The CDR3 coding sequence is TGCAGCGTCGACAGGGTGGACCATGAGCAGTTCTTC. The chain recombines TRBV29-1 with TRBJ2-1; 7 bases align to TRBD1. This CDR3 region has 12 residues. CDR1 is SQVTM, CDR2 ANQGSEA, per germline. Trimming took 6 bases from V and 8 from J; bases not matched to a gene: 7.

This clone was detected only once. V is TRBV6-5 and J is TRBJ1-1; D uncertain. Trimming removed 0 bases at V and 6 bases at J, with 5 bases between. Germline lookup yields CDR1 MNHEY and CDR2 SVGAGI. The CDR3 is 12 residues long. The CDR3 DNA follows: TGTGCCAGCAGTTACTCGAGGTCTGAAGCTTTCTTT. Translated: CASSYSRSEAFF.

The chain has TRBV28 and TRBJ1-4, with D maybe TRBD1 (6 bases). Germline CDR1 MDHEN, CDR2 SYDVKM. Trimming removed 8 bases at V and 11 bases at J, with 18 bases between. The CDR3 is made up of 13 amino acids. The CDR3 reads CASLLGGAGKLFF. CDR3 DNA sequence: TGTGCCAGCTTGTTGGGGGGGGCAGGGAAACTGTTTTTT.

The V call is TRBV10-3, the J call TRBJ2-3; maybe TRBD2 (6 bases). Looked up from germline, CDR1 is ENHRY and CDR2 is SYGVKD. Trimming shortened V by 3 bases and J by 0 bases, and 16 bases separated the two germline ends. CDR3 length: 17 amino acids. Here the CDR3 DNA reads TGTGCCATCAGTGACCTCACTATCAGCGGGAGCACAGATACGCAGTATTTT. Protein: CAISDLTISGSTDTQYF.

This chain uses TRBV6-5 with TRBJ2-3; the match to TRBD2 covers 12 bases. Trimming at V came to 0 bases and at J to 8 bases, leaving 6 bases not matched to a gene. The length of the CDR3 is 16 residues. Germline CDR1 MNHEY, CDR2 SVGAGI. This CDR3 is CASSYSTSGRRGTQYF. The DNA of the CDR3 is TGTGCCAGCAGTTACTCGACTAGCGGGAGAAGAGGTACGCAGTATTTT.

In regard to this clone: One end of the junction is discordant with germline, which a read error may explain. J is TRBJ2-3 and V is TRBV7-7; 9 bases are a match to TRBD2. The CDR3 covers 14 residues. Germline CDR1 and CDR2: SSHAT and FNYEAQ (reference sequence). The CDR3 sequence is CASSLVAGADTQYF. Written as DNA, the CDR3 is TGTGCTAGCAGCTTGGTAGCGGGGGCAGATACGCAGTATTTT.

The rearrangement uses TRBV7-9 and TRBJ1-1; D is unresolved. This CDR3 contains 13 residues. Trimming took off 5 bases at V and 1 base at J, with 8 bases between the two ends. Germline V gene sequence: CDR1 SEHNR, CDR2 FQNEAQ (reference sequence). CDR3 protein: CASSLTQNTEAFF. The CDR3 bases are TGTGCCAGCAGCCTCACACAGAACACTGAAGCTTTCTTT.